The sequence of this TCR beta chain was determined in a study of blood T cell repertoires in COVID-19. At the level of the study: Collection of acute and convalescent COVID-19 samples took place in the United States, Italy and Spain. PBMCs, B-cell-depleted T cells, or T cells were the source of the cDNA or gDNA that made up the material.

Only a few counts were recorded for this clone. Authors' data handling: By means of reference gene primer amplification, nucleated cell counts were estimated. Only in-frame clones appear in the TCRdb table, and some are missing; sequencing was by immunoSEQ multiplex PCR. V and J calls and clone size follow that table, whereas D and trimming were derived from the DNA. The profile shows approximately 280,000 clones, approximately 83% of them singletons. This CDR3 has 15 amino acids. Germline CDR1 and CDR2: MNHEY and SVGAGI. V was cut by 4 bases and J by 8 bases, with 20 bases left in between. This receptor was obtained from a woman in her thirties who had recovered from COVID-19. The specimen was peripheral blood. The chain is built from TRBV6-5 and TRBJ1-2; D is undetermined. The CDR3 DNA is TGTGCCAGCAGTTCCCCCGGCGGAGCATATTCCGGCTACACCTTC. Translating gives CASSSPGGAYSGYTF.